These 23 T cell receptor beta chains were sequenced from one sample in a study of cytotoxic CD8 clonotypes in ibrutinib-treated CLL. The data were produced by immunoSEQ multiplex PCR, yet TCRdb's version contains in-frame clones alone and is incomplete. This table holds approximately 100,000 clones, around 73% found once. Sample: PBMCs, taken after 12 months of ibrutinib treatment. All receptors come from a human donor with chronic lymphocytic leukemia.

V gene TRBV7-2 combines with J gene TRBJ2-3; D possibly corresponds to TRBD2 (6 bases). The V gene's germline CDR1 is SGHTA and CDR2 FQGNSA. CDR3 length: 12 amino acids. The V end was cut by 5 bases, the J end by 8 bases, with 11 bases between. The CDR3 DNA is TGTGCCAGCAGCACCGGGGGAGTTACGCAGTATTTT. Translating gives CASSTGGVTQYF.

V and J are TRBV19 and TRBJ2-5; D is uncertain. This CDR3 spans 13 amino acids. The V gene lost 6 bases and the J gene lost 1 base, with 9 bases spanning the gap. Germline values: CDR1 LNHDA, CDR2 SQIVND (reference sequence). The chain's CDR3 is CASSLGRQETQYF. The CDR3 DNA sequence: TGTGCCAGTAGCCTCGGCCGCCAAGAGACCCAGTACTTC.

The chain joins TRBV5-8 to TRBJ2-3; unclear D gene. Germline CDR1 reads SGHTS; CDR2 reads YDEGEE. V lost 3 bases, J lost 6 bases, and 20 bases lay in between. This CDR3 contains 16 residues. CDR3 in DNA: TGTGCCAGCAGCTCCTCTGGCGATGGGGTCTTCGATACGCAGTATTTT. It translates to CASSSSGDGVFDTQYF. Based on the CDR3 plus reference TRBV5-8 and TRBJ2-3, the full variable domain is EAGVTQSPTHLIKTRGQQATLRCSPISGHTSVYWYQQALGLGLQFLLWYDEGEERNRGNFPPRFSGRQFPNYSSELNVNALELEDSALYLCASSSSGDGVFDTQYFGPGTRLTVL.

The CDR3 sequence: CASARERGPTDTQYF. The CDR3 bases are TGCGCCAGCGCCCGGGAGCGGGGCCCCACAGATACGCAGTATTTT. The chain has TRBV5-1 and TRBJ2-3; 7 nucleotides line up with TRBD2. CDR3 length: 15 amino acids. Germline V gene sequence: CDR1 SGHRS, CDR2 YFSETQ. Trimming at V came to 7 bases and at J to 2 bases, leaving 10 bases not matched to a gene.

The sample holds one count of this clone. The chain couples TRBV5-1 to TRBJ2-1; TRBD2 aligns across 8 bases. With V trimmed by 4 bases and J by 3 bases, 9 bases remained unmatched. CDR3 length equals 16 residues. Germline lookup yields CDR1 SGHRS and CDR2 YFSETQ. The CDR3 nucleotides read TGCGCCAGCAGCGGCCTCCCCAGCGGGGGCTACAATGAGCAGTTCTTC. It encodes CASSGLPSGGYNEQFF.

This chain joins TRBV6-1 and TRBJ1-1; a possible D gene is TRBD1 (6 bases). V lost 8 bases to trimming and J lost 3 bases, with 13 bases between them. This CDR3 contains 13 residues. The V gene's germline CDR1 is MNHNS and CDR2 SASEGT. DNA for the CDR3: TGTGCCAGCGGAAGGGCAGGGGACACTGAAGCTTTCTTT. Translating gives CASGRAGDTEAFF.

This clone was seen only once. The chain recombines TRBV25-1 with TRBJ2-7, with TRBD2 matching 12 bases. This CDR3 is 16 amino acids long. The germline V gene encodes CDR1 MGHDK and CDR2 SYGVNS. V gave up 6 bases and J gave up 3 bases; unmatched junction bases: 9. The CDR3 region is CASRASGGVRDYEQYF. CDR3 sequence (DNA): TGTGCCAGCAGGGCTAGCGGGGGGGTTCGGGACTACGAGCAGTACTTC.

This CDR3 is CAWSTQGGNQPQHF. CDR3 in DNA: TGTGCCTGGAGCACTCAGGGGGGCAATCAGCCCCAGCATTTT. V is TRBV30 and J is TRBJ1-5; 7 bases fit TRBD1. This CDR3 region has 14 residues. J was trimmed by 2 bases and V by 3 bases; bases with no gene match: 4. In germline, CDR1 is GTSNPN, CDR2 SVGIG (reference sequence).

This clone was seen only once. The chain is built from TRBV25-1 and TRBJ2-5, with D perhaps matching TRBD1 or TRBD2 (6 bases each). V dropped 5 bases and J dropped 2 bases, with 18 bases sitting between them. This CDR3 is built from 16 residues. Looked up from germline, CDR1 is MGHDK and CDR2 is SYGVNS. The CDR3 nucleotides are TGTGCCAGCAGTATACGGGGGCCACCCCTACAAGAGACCCAGTACTTC. It codes for CASSIRGPPLQETQYF.

This rearrangement joins TRBV5-6 to TRBJ2-7, with 9 positions matching TRBD1. The germline V gene has CDR1 SGHDT and CDR2 YYEEEE. Trimming at V came to 4 bases and at J to 2 bases, leaving 7 bases not matched to a gene. The CDR3 is made up of 15 amino acids. Here the CDR3 reads CASSPPGTGTYEQYF. CDR3 sequence (DNA): TGTGCCAGCAGCCCACCCGGGACAGGGACCTACGAGCAGTACTTC.

V gene TRBV28 combines with J gene TRBJ1-6, with TRBD1 matching 8 bases. This CDR3 contains 15 residues. V shed 6 bases and J 3 bases; nucleotides not matched to a gene: 4. Per germline, CDR1 MDHEN and CDR2 SYDVKM. CDR3 sequence reads: CASSQGAFYNSPLHF. The CDR3 coding sequence is TGTGCCAGCAGCCAGGGGGCCTTCTATAATTCACCCCTCCACTTT.

CDR3 in DNA: TGCGCCAGCAGCTTGGCTACCGGGACCTCTGGAAACACCATATATTTT. It is translated as CASSLATGTSGNTIYF. This sequence joins TRBV5-1 and TRBJ1-3; weak D call: TRBD1 (5 bases). CDR1 and CDR2 from the germline V gene are SGHRS and YFSETQ. The CDR3 is made up of 16 amino acids. V was trimmed by 0 bases and J by 0 bases, leaving 10 bases between them.

The genes are TRBV2 and TRBJ2-7; TRBD1 might be the D (6 bases). V was shortened by 6 bases and J by 7 bases, with 16 bases between the two germline ends. The germline gives CDR1 SNHLY, CDR2 FYNNEI. The CDR3 has 13 amino acids. The CDR3 nucleotides read TGTGCCAGCAGCCGAAGGACAGACTCAGAGCAGTACTTC. Its protein product is CASSRRTDSEQYF.

This chain connects TRBV5-1 to TRBJ2-7, with 10 bases lining up with TRBD1. In germline, CDR1 is SGHRS, CDR2 YFSETQ. With V trimmed by 2 bases and J by 5 bases, 7 bases remained unmatched. This CDR3 is built from 15 residues. The CDR3 DNA reads TGCGCCAGCAGCTTAATGGGACAGGGGAACAACGAGCAGTACTTC. Amino acids: CASSLMGQGNNEQYF.

V is TRBV27 and J is TRBJ2-6, with TRBD1 matching 9 bases. In germline, CDR1 is MNHEY, CDR2 SMNVEV (reference sequence). The CDR3 contains 18 residues. The trim removed 5 bases at V and 0 bases at J, leaving 8 bases unmatched. The CDR3 loop reads CASSPQGALPSGANVLTF. CDR3 coding DNA: TGTGCCAGCAGTCCACAGGGGGCCCTCCCCTCTGGGGCCAACGTCCTGACTTTC. Looking up the rest from reference TRBV27 and TRBJ2-6 gives the full variable domain: EAQVTQNPRYLITVTGKKLTVTCSQNMNHEYMSWYRQDPGLGLRQIYYSMNVEVTDKGDVPEGYKVSRKEKRNFPLILESPSPNQTSLYFCASSPQGALPSGANVLTFGAGSRLTVL.

The chain couples TRBV7-2 to TRBJ1-6; tentatively, D is TRBD1 (5 bases). CDR1 and CDR2 (germline): SGHTA, FQGNSA. V was shortened by 4 bases and J by 13 bases, with 14 bases between the two germline ends. The CDR3 extends over 13 amino acids. In nucleotides, the CDR3 is TGTGCCAGCAGCTCCGGGACCCCCACTCCCCTCCACTTT. Translated, it gives CASSSGTPTPLHF.

The chain recombines TRBV10-2 with TRBJ2-2, with D perhaps matching TRBD1 (5 bases). Trimming cost V 8 bases and J 0 bases, with 19 bases left between them. Germline loops: CDR1 WSHSY, CDR2 SAAADI. The CDR3 sequence is 17 residues long. The CDR3: CASVARDRTTNTGELFF. CDR3 sequence (DNA): TGCGCCAGCGTCGCCCGCGACAGAACCACGAACACCGGGGAGCTGTTTTTT.

The rearrangement links TRBV2 to TRBJ1-2; D remains ambiguous. Trimming pared 4 bases from V and 3 bases from J, leaving 15 bases between. The CDR3 covers 15 residues. The germline CDR1 and CDR2 sequences are SNHLY and FYNNEI. CDR3 sequence reads: CASSGRRVSDYGYTF. The DNA of the CDR3 is TGTGCCAGCAGTGGGCGGAGGGTCTCCGACTATGGCTACACCTTC. The full variable domain, its missing parts supplied by reference TRBV2 and TRBJ1-2, is EPEVTQTPSHQVTQMGQEVILRCVPISNHLYFYWYRQILGQKVEFLVSFYNNEISEKSEIFDDQFSVERPDGSNFTLKIRSTKLEDSAMYFCASSGRRVSDYGYTFGSGTRLTVV.

The chain couples TRBV30 to TRBJ2-5, with 7 positions matching TRBD1. Per germline, CDR1 GTSNPN and CDR2 SVGIG (reference sequence). The CDR3 runs to 16 residues. V dropped 0 bases and J dropped 4; count of bases not matched to a gene: 11. DNA for the CDR3: TGTGCCTGGAGTGTACAGGGGTCAGGGTGGATAGAGACCCAGTACTTC. Translating gives CAWSVQGSGWIETQYF.

This chain uses TRBV7-2 with TRBJ1-1; possible D gene TRBD1, 5 bases. Germline CDR1 is SGHTA and CDR2 is FQGNSA. V lost 2 bases, J lost 9 bases, and 13 bases lay in between. This CDR3 is built from 13 residues. The CDR3 DNA reads as TGTGCCAGCAGCTTAAGACAGCTAAGACAAGCTTTCTTT. It is translated as CASSLRQLRQAFF. Full variable domain (missing parts from reference TRBV7-2 and TRBJ1-1): GAGVSQSPSNKVTEKGKDVELRCDPISGHTALYWYRQSLGQGLEFLIYFQGNSAPDKSGLPSDRFSAERTGGSVSTLTIQRTQQEDSAVYLCASSLRQLRQAFFGQGTRLTVV.

The chain carries TRBV27 and TRBJ2-3, with D tentatively TRBD2 (5 bases). The CDR3 totals 17 residues. Per germline, CDR1 MNHEY and CDR2 SMNVEV (reference sequence). Deletions cut 2 bases from V and 1 base from J, with 16 bases between. CDR3 region: CASSLSSGGLGTDTQYF. The DNA of the CDR3 is TGTGCCAGCAGTTTAAGCTCAGGCGGGTTGGGCACAGATACGCAGTATTTT.

This rearrangement joins TRBV5-1 to TRBJ2-3; 11 bases map to TRBD2. Germline CDR1 and CDR2: SGHRS and YFSETQ. With V trimmed by 4 bases and J by 0 bases, 10 bases remained unmatched. This CDR3 is 18 amino acids long. The CDR3 loop is CASSALAGGILSTDTQYF. CDR3 bases: TGCGCCAGCAGCGCTCTAGCGGGGGGCATCCTTAGCACAGATACGCAGTATTTT.

CDR3 DNA sequence: TGTGCCAGCAAGGACCAAATCGACACCATATATTTT. This codes for CASKDQIDTIYF. The rearrangement joins TRBV25-1 to TRBJ1-3; no reliable D call. The germline V and J ends were trimmed by 7 bases and 8 bases, with 12 bases remaining between them. Germline CDR1 is MGHDK and CDR2 is SYGVNS. CDR3 length equals 12 residues.